The 9 T cell receptor beta chains below were found in one sample sequenced in a study of control samples from healthy donors and cancer patients. Repertoires were generated with immunoSEQ multiplex PCR, while TCRdb's copy carries only in-frame clones and drops some. The sample holds just under 150,000 clones, about nine tenths seen once. The source material was blood. These receptors all stem from a man younger than 45 in good health.

V usage is TRBV11-2 and J usage is TRBJ1-3; D not resolved. In germline, CDR1 is SGHAT, CDR2 FQNNGV. The ends were cut back, 4 bases at V and 7 bases at J, with 5 bases in the middle. The CDR3 runs 11 residues. CDR3 in DNA: TGTGCCAGCAGCTCAGTTAACACCATATATTTT. It codes for CASSSVNTIYF.

The genes are TRBV19 and TRBJ1-5; possible D gene TRBD1, 6 bases. Trimming pared 2 bases from V and 10 bases from J, leaving 15 bases between. The CDR3 contains 14 residues. CDR1 LNHDA and CDR2 SQIVND come from the germline V gene (reference sequence). The CDR3 sequence: CASSIWGLGGPQHF. The CDR3 DNA follows: TGTGCCAGTAGTATATGGGGGCTCGGGGGACCCCAGCATTTT.

V and J are TRBV11-1 and TRBJ1-1; D remains unclear. The germline gives CDR1 SGHAT, CDR2 FQDESV (reference sequence). Trimming removed 2 bases at V and 1 base at J, with 5 bases between. The CDR3 spans 13 residues. The CDR3 DNA reads as TGTGCCAGCAGCTTAATAGCGAACACTGAAGCTTTCTTT. This encodes CASSLIANTEAFF.

The chain carries TRBV20-1 and TRBJ1-3; D might be TRBD1 (5 bases). V lost 3 bases and J 2 bases, leaving 23 bases between the germline ends. Germline V gives CDR1 DFQATT, CDR2 SNEGSKA (reference sequence). CDR3 size: 18 residues. CDR3 loop: CSASPLGHPGSTGNTIYF. CDR3 bases: TGCAGTGCTAGTCCCCTCGGACACCCCGGCTCGACTGGAAACACCATATATTTT.

The rearrangement joins TRBV28 to TRBJ2-7, with a weak D call TRBD1 (5 bases). CDR3 length equals 14 residues. The germline V and J ends were trimmed by 6 bases and 5 bases, with 17 bases remaining between them. Germline-derived CDR1 and CDR2 are MDHEN and SYDVKM. The DNA for the CDR3 is TGTGCCAGCAGGTGGGTCCAGGGCCTCCACGAGCAGTACTTC. Translated: CASRWVQGLHEQYF. Filled out from reference TRBV28 and TRBJ2-7, the complete variable domain reads DVKVTQSSRYLVKRTGEKVFLECVQDMDHENMFWYRQDPGLGLRLIYFSYDVKMKEKGDIPEGYSVSREKKERFSLILESASTNQTSMYLCASRWVQGLHEQYFGPGTRLTVT.

V usage is TRBV29-1 and J usage is TRBJ1-5; 8 bases align to TRBD1. The CDR3 contains 17 residues. Germline V gene lookup returns CDR1 SQVTM and CDR2 ANQGSEA. V shed 4 bases and J 5 bases; nucleotides not matched to a gene: 16. The CDR3 DNA reads as TGCAGCGTTGTGAGGACAGGGAGAGGGGTAGGTGATCAGCCCCAGCATTTT. Translation gives CSVVRTGRGVGDQPQHF.

The V gene is TRBV9, the J gene TRBJ2-7; D perhaps matches TRBD1 (6 bases). This CDR3 comprises 14 residues. Germline-derived CDR1 and CDR2 are SGDLS and YYNGEE. The V and J ends lost 4 bases and 7 bases respectively, with 18 bases between them. CDR3 nucleotide sequence: TGTGCCAGCAGCCGGGGACACGCTCCCTTAGAGCAGTACTTC. Amino acids: CASSRGHAPLEQYF.

The V and J genes are TRBV9 and TRBJ2-1; tentative D call: TRBD2 (5 bases). Germline V gene sequence: CDR1 SGDLS, CDR2 YYNGEE. CDR3 length: 13 residues. V lost 3 bases to trimming and J lost 8 bases, with 12 bases between them. DNA for the CDR3: TGTGCCAGCAGCGGGACTCCGAGGGATGAGCAGTTCTTC. As protein: CASSGTPRDEQFF.

This rearrangement joins TRBV14 to TRBJ1-1; possible D gene TRBD1, 5 bases. Between the trimmed V and J ends, which lost 0 bases and 4 bases, there was a span of 9 bases. In germline, CDR1 is SGHDN, CDR2 FVKESK. CDR3 size: 14 residues. CDR3 sequence reads: CASSQELGVTEAFF. In DNA, the CDR3 is TGTGCCAGCAGCCAAGAGCTGGGGGTCACTGAAGCTTTCTTT. The full variable domain, with the rest looked up from reference TRBV14 and TRBJ1-1, is EAGVTQFPSHSVIEKGQTVTLRCDPISGHDNLYWYRRVMGKEIKFLLHFVKESKQDESGMPNNRFLAERTGGTYSTLKVQPAELEDSGVYFCASSQELGVTEAFFGQGTRLTVV.